Included here is one T cell receptor beta chain sequence, with context. This specimen belongs to a study of blood T cell repertoires in COVID-19. Per the study methods: Estimation of nucleated cell counts was performed using reference gene primer amplification. Produced via immunoSEQ multiplex PCR; TCRdb's table is partial and in-frame only. The DNA gave D and trimming, while V, J and clone size come from that table. The sample records around 400,000 clones, nearly 90% being singletons. Enrollees, roughly 18 to 89 years old, lived in approximately 25 US areas. Assignments of participants to cohorts depended upon their own reported clinical history. Sequenced sample: PBMCs or T cells enriched from blood (not recorded which). The clonotype was recovered from a woman younger than 30 who had been exposed to COVID-19.

CDR3: CASSPRLAGSQETQYF. The CDR3 region has the DNA TGTGCCAGCAGCCCCAGACTAGCGGGATCTCAAGAGACCCAGTACTTC. The chain joins TRBV3-1 (or the pseudogene TRBV3-2) to TRBJ2-5; 11 bases match TRBD2. This CDR3 is 16 amino acids long. In germline, CDR1 is LGHDT, CDR2 YNNKEL (reference sequence). V trimming: 4 bases; J trimming: 2 bases; junction bases outside the gene matches: 6.